This entry is about one T cell receptor beta chain. Its cognate antigen is unknown. The read comes to an end 3 residues before the CDR3 does, leaving the germline J gene to fill in the end. These data originate in a study of T cells in women clearing cervical HPV infection. Across the study: Controls were women whose single incident HPV16 infection cleared within 12 months without precancer or cancer. For cases, blood was sampled a median about 140 days after lesion detection, interquartile range roughly 80 to 200 days. With HLA typing for only a few women, HLA confounding remains possible.

V lost 5 bases, J lost 8 bases, and 10 bases lay in between. The CDR3 extends over 12 amino acids. The germline V gene encodes CDR1 SGHAT and CDR2 FQNNGV. The repertoire was sequenced with immunoSEQ multiplex PCR; TCRdb's copy has only in-frame clones and lacks some. This sample lists 30,000 to 35,000 clones; its ten largest clones have around 17%. Points from the study as a whole: Repertoire richness, not evenness, was significantly elevated in CIN3+ cases versus controls.

Input material: blood buffy coat. The sequence derives from a woman between 18 and 70 years old with a cervical HPV16 infection that either progressed to CIN3+ or cleared (not recorded which). V gene TRBV11-2 combines with J gene TRBJ2-1, with D perhaps being TRBD1 or TRBD2 (5 bases each). The DNA read from the CDR3 is TGTGCCAGCAGCGAGAGGGGCTATGAG. Its translation: CASSERGYE. The complete CDR3 reads CASSERGYEQFF. Complete variable domain (other parts from reference TRBV11-2 and TRBJ2-1): EAGVAQSPRYKIIEKRQSVAFWCNPISGHATLYWYQQILGQGPKLLIQFQNNGVVDDSQLPKDRFSAERLKGVDSTLKIQPAKLEDSAVYLCASSERGYEQFFGPGTRLTVL.